A single sample gave rise to the 5 T cell receptor beta chains below, sequenced in a study of cytomegalovirus exposure and HLA in healthy donors. The primer mix had 60 Vbeta and 13 Jbeta primers. Some clones are missing from TCRdb's copy, which holds only in-frame ones; the method was immunoSEQ multiplex PCR. The sample contains some 150,000 clones, roughly 80% of which appear only once. The source material was PBMCs. Source of these receptors: a man between 35 and 55 years old in good health and CMV-seropositive.

This sequence joins TRBV5-4 and TRBJ1-3; possible D gene TRBD1, 5 bases. V dropped 4 bases and J dropped 0 bases, with 14 bases sitting between them. Germline V gene data show CDR1 as SGHNT and CDR2 as YYREEE (reference sequence). This CDR3 has 16 residues. The CDR3 is CASSTSDTGSGNTIYF. CDR3 in DNA: TGTGCCAGCAGCACCTCCGACACAGGCTCTGGAAACACCATATATTTT.

The chain carries TRBV15 and TRBJ1-6; TRBD1 aligns across 8 bases. The CDR3 is 18 amino acids. Germline-derived CDR1 and CDR2 are LNHNV and YYDKDF (reference sequence). Trimming cost V 0 bases and J 3 bases; bases outside gene matches: 7. The CDR3 spells CATSRERQGTLYNSPLHF. The CDR3 DNA follows: TGTGCCACCAGCAGAGAGCGACAGGGGACCCTCTATAATTCACCCCTCCACTTT. The full variable domain, in which reference TRBV15 and TRBJ1-6 provide the parts outside the CDR3, is DAMVIQNPRYQVTQFGKPVTLSCSQTLNHNVMYWYQQKSSQAPKLLFHYYDKDFNNEADTPDNFQSRRPNTSFCFLDIRSPGLGDTAMYLCATSRERQGTLYNSPLHFGNGTRLTVT.

This clone was observed a single time. The J gene is TRBJ1-3, the V gene TRBV5-1, with D unclear. Between the trimmed V and J ends, which lost 4 bases and 8 bases, there was a span of 13 bases. The CDR3 runs to 13 residues. Germline-derived CDR1 and CDR2 are SGHRS and YFSETQ. The CDR3 loop is CASSGGPRDTIYF. CDR3 DNA: TGCGCCAGCAGCGGCGGGCCGCGGGACACCATATATTTT. The full variable domain, its missing parts supplied by reference TRBV5-1 and TRBJ1-3, is KAGVTQTPRYLIKTRGQQVTLSCSPISGHRSVSWYQQTPGQGLQFLFEYFSETQRNKGNFPGRFSGRQFSNSRSEMNVSTLELGDSALYLCASSGGPRDTIYFGEGSWLTVV.

The V call is TRBV5-1, the J call TRBJ1-1; 10 nucleotides line up with TRBD1. Germline V gene data show CDR1 as SGHRS and CDR2 as YFSETQ. Trimming at V came to 4 bases and at J to 11 bases, leaving 17 bases not matched to a gene. The CDR3 has 16 amino acids. The CDR3 DNA reads as TGCGCCAGCAGCCTAAGTTTACCGGGACAGGGGACTGGTGCTTTCTTT. Its protein product is CASSLSLPGQGTGAFF.

The chain employs TRBV6-1 and TRBJ2-7; 8 bases map to TRBD2. The CDR3 runs 16 residues. V dropped 3 bases and J dropped 6; count of bases not matched to a gene: 13. Germline loops: CDR1 MNHNS, CDR2 SASEGT. The CDR3 protein is CASSEVPRAGGREQYF. The CDR3 DNA is TGTGCCAGCAGTGAGGTCCCCAGGGCGGGAGGTCGCGAGCAGTACTTC.